Presented here are 9 T cell receptor beta chains from one specimen sequenced in a study of early T cells in non-severe SARS-CoV-2 infection (TCRdb year 2021). The library came from 5' RACE. The sequencer listed for this sample is NextSeq 500. TCRdb trimmed public reads at Q25 via fastp, called clones via MiXCR and kept in-frame beta chains. Every entry covers one CDR3 protein and lists the most common genes and DNA from its rows. This sample lists about 69,000 distinct CDR3 sequences; around a tenth were detected once. The ten largest clonotypes hold 5.9% of the sample. The sample comprised whole blood. The source is an adult who was a healthcare worker with PCR-confirmed SARS-CoV-2 infection or an uninfected control (not recorded which).

This clonotype came up a few times. The chain couples TRBV11-2 to TRBJ1-2, with 9 bases identical to TRBD1. In germline, CDR1 is SGHAT, CDR2 FQNNGV. The junction had 2 bases not matched to a gene; V was cut back by 1 base and J by 5 bases. CDR3 length: 14 amino acids. The CDR3 loop reads CASSLVGQGYGYTF. CDR3 DNA: TGTGCCAGCAGCTTAGTGGGACAGGGATATGGCTACACCTTC.

In this sample, this clonotype turned up a few times. One junction end disagrees with the germline gene, perhaps due to a read error. The chain is built from TRBV20-1 and TRBJ2-4, with TRBD2 matching over 14 bases. This CDR3 comprises 17 residues. Germline CDR1 DFQATT, CDR2 SNEGSKA (reference sequence). The CDR3 nucleotides are TGCAGTGCCAGAGGGACTAGCGGGAGTGTTTCCAAAAACATTCAGTACTTC. It encodes CSARGTSGSVSKNIQYF.

This clonotype showed up just a few times. The chain carries TRBV28 and TRBJ2-1, with TRBD2 matching over 8 bases. CDR3 length equals 15 residues. The V and J ends lost 4 bases and 4 bases, in that order; junction bases with no gene match: 6. Germline V gene data show CDR1 as MDHEN and CDR2 as SYDVKM. The CDR3 coding sequence is TGTGCCAGCAGTTCCCAGCGGGGGTTTTACAATGAGCAGTTCTTC. Translated: CASSSQRGFYNEQFF.

In its sample, this clonotype was seen many times. V usage is TRBV7-9 and J usage is TRBJ1-3; 8 bases are shared with TRBD1. This CDR3 has 14 amino acids. With V trimmed by 5 bases and J by 2 bases, 2 bases remained unmatched. In germline, CDR1 is SEHNR, CDR2 FQNEAQ (reference sequence). CDR3 DNA: TGTGCCAGCAGCGAGGGACAGGCTGGAAACACCATATATTTT. Encoded protein: CASSEGQAGNTIYF.

This clonotype was detected many times. The V gene is TRBV11-1, the J gene TRBJ2-1; D not certain. This CDR3 is built from 16 residues. CDR1 and CDR2 from the germline V gene are SGHAT and FQDESV (reference sequence). The V and J ends lost 0 bases and 3 bases respectively, with 12 bases between them. CDR3 sequence: CASSLAMRGGYNEQFF. The CDR3 DNA reads TGTGCCAGCAGCTTAGCGATGAGAGGTGGCTACAATGAGCAGTTCTTC.

This clonotype was seen only a few times. The chain combines TRBV2 with TRBJ2-3; 7 bases agree with TRBD2. Germline V gives CDR1 SNHLY, CDR2 FYNNEI. V shed 1 base, J shed 4 bases, and the junction held 2 bases outside the gene matches. The CDR3 spans 14 residues. The CDR3 coding sequence is TGTGCCAGCAGTGAAGGGACTAGAGCAGATACGCAGTATTTT. Translation gives CASSEGTRADTQYF.

This clonotype was observed a few times. The chain combines TRBV29-1 with TRBJ2-3, with D hard to call. Trimming pared 4 bases from V and 2 bases from J, leaving 13 bases between. Germline V CDR1 and CDR2: SQVTM, ANQGSEA. This CDR3 is 14 amino acids long. In DNA, the CDR3 is TGCAGCGTTGGACCGATATCCGTCACAGATACGCAGTATTTT. Translating gives CSVGPISVTDTQYF.

The V and J genes are TRBV3-1 and TRBJ1-5; D possibly corresponds to TRBD1 (5 bases). The CDR3 is 14 amino acids. The germline gives CDR1 LGHDT, CDR2 YNNKEL (reference sequence). V was trimmed by 4 bases and J by 1 base, leaving 8 bases between them. In DNA form, the CDR3 reads TGTGCCAGCAGCCTCCGGGACAGCAATCAGCCCCAGCATTTT. This sequence encodes CASSLRDSNQPQHF. The full variable domain, with the rest looked up from reference TRBV3-1 and TRBJ1-5, is DTAVSQTPKYLVTQMGNDKSIKCEQNLGHDTMYWYKQDSKKFLKIMFSYNNKELIINETVPNRFSPKSPDKAHLNLHINSLELGDSAVYFCASSLRDSNQPQHFGDGTRLSIL.

This clonotype was found many times. The chain links TRBV20-1 to TRBJ1-6; 10 nucleotides match TRBD1. The CDR3 is 17 residues long. Looked up from germline, CDR1 is DFQATT and CDR2 is SNEGSKA (reference sequence). After removal of 2 bases from V and 7 bases from J, the junction contained 11 bases not matched to a gene. DNA of the CDR3: TGCAGTGCTAGAAAGTGGAAGCCGGGACAGGGGAATTCACCCCTCCACTTT. Translated, it gives CSARKWKPGQGNSPLHF.